This is a list of T cell receptor beta chains from one sample in a study of graft-versus-host responses after intestinal transplantation. These receptors lack a known antigen. This table comes from immunoSEQ multiplex PCR, and its TCRdb copy is limited to in-frame clones, with some not included. The table lists 30,000 or so clones, approximately 83% of them singletons, with around 20% in the top ten. This material consisted of unstimulated CD8+ T cells sorted from spleen or lymph node cells, taken before intestinal transplant. The receptor set was obtained from a human donor who received an intestinal transplant. The CDR3 runs from the conserved cysteine through the conserved F or W. A D gene is named only where the DNA matches it firmly. Expanded clones are given a class, and other clones once, few, many or no size at all.

V gene	D gene	clone size	J gene	CDR3 protein	CDR3 DNA
TRBV5-4	TRBD1	few	TRBJ1-2	CASSLTGQGAHGYTF	TGTGCCAGCAGCTTGACAGGACAGGGGGCGCATGGCTACACCTTC
TRBV5-1	TRBD2	NA	TRBJ2-2	CASSLDPGLGPRAGELFF	TGCGCCAGCAGCTTGGACCCGGGACTAGGCCCTAGGGCCGGGGAGCTGTTTTTT
TRBV27	TRBD1	NA	TRBJ2-1	CASRRKTGTYNEQFF	TGTGCCAGCAGACGAAAGACAGGGACCTACAATGAGCAGTTCTTC
TRBV6-6	NA	NA	TRBJ1-5	CASSYGQGGGPQHF	TGTGCCAGCAGTTACGGCCAGGGAGGAGGGCCCCAGCATTTT
TRBV4-1	TRBD2	few	TRBJ2-7	CASSQVAGLAAEKQYF	TGCGCCAGCAGCCAAGTTGCAGGACTAGCGGCAGAAAAGCAGTACTTC
TRBV7-9	TRBD1	NA	TRBJ1-5	CASSLSTATGNEPQHF	TGTGCCAGCAGCTTATCTACGGCGACAGGGAATGAGCCCCAGCATTTT
TRBV4-2	NA	few	TRBJ2-1	CASSQGLENNEQFF	TGTGCCAGCAGCCAAGGACTAGAGAACAATGAGCAGTTCTTC
TRBV4-1	TRBD1	NA	TRBJ2-7	CASSQEGGQTYEQYF	TGCGCCAGCAGCCAAGAAGGGGGACAGACCTACGAGCAGTACTTC
TRBV19	NA	NA	TRBJ2-1	CASSIGVVAVSYNEQFF	TGTGCCAGTAGTATAGGGGTAGTAGCGGTCTCCTACAATGAGCAGTTCTTC
TRBV28	NA	NA	TRBJ2-7	CASSTTDSPYEQYF	TGTGCCAGCAGTACGACAGACTCTCCCTACGAGCAGTACTTC
TRBV14	NA	NA	TRBJ2-3	CASSQGAGRSTDTQYF	TGTGCCAGCAGCCAAGGGGCGGGACGGAGCACAGATACGCAGTATTTT
TRBV6-6	NA	NA	TRBJ2-3	CASIGGTTDTQYF	TGTGCCAGCATTGGCGGGACGACAGATACGCAGTATTTT
TRBV19	TRBD1	NA	TRBJ2-1	CASSPGQENYNEQFF	TGTGCCAGTAGTCCGGGACAGGAAAACTACAATGAGCAGTTCTTC
TRBV28	TRBD2	NA	TRBJ2-7	CASSLPRSGGVTYEQYF	TGTGCCAGCAGTCTCCCCCGTAGTGGGGGGGTAACCTACGAGCAGTACTTC
TRBV21-1	NA	NA	TRBJ2-1	CASSTSQGLAGGNEQFF	TGTGCCAGCAGCACCTCCCAGGGACTAGCGGGGGGGAATGAGCAGTTCTTC
TRBV19	TRBD1	medium-sized	TRBJ1-2	CASYARDSYGYTF	TGTGCCAGTTACGCCCGGGACAGCTATGGCTACACCTTC
TRBV15	NA	NA	TRBJ1-5	CATSSPPDSPGGNQPQHF	TGTGCCACCAGCAGCCCTCCCGACAGTCCCGGAGGCAATCAGCCCCAGCATTTT
TRBV28	TRBD2	NA	TRBJ2-1	CASSPLTSGANNEQFF	TGTGCCAGCAGTCCCCTGACTAGCGGGGCTAACAATGAGCAGTTCTTC
TRBV29-1	TRBD2	NA	TRBJ2-3	CSVVPGLATTQYF	TGCAGCGTTGTGCCCGGACTAGCGACGACGCAGTATTTT
TRBV27	NA	NA	TRBJ2-7	CASSLSLGQSYEQYF	TGTGCCAGCAGTTTATCCCTTGGGCAGTCCTACGAGCAGTACTTC
TRBV11-2	TRBD1	NA	TRBJ2-7	CASSLGTGGLSSYEQYF	TGTGCCAGCAGCTTAGGAACAGGGGGCCTTAGCTCCTACGAGCAGTACTTC
TRBV14	NA	few	TRBJ2-2	CASSQRGSGELFF	TGTGCCAGCAGCCAACGGGGTTCCGGGGAGCTGTTTTTT